The 21 T cell receptor beta chains reported below all come from one sample, sequenced in a study of human T cells and chemical hapten exposure. Sample time point: pre-sensitization, week 0. Treatment reported: therapeutic diphenylcyclopropenone sensitization with weekly scalp DPC. TCRdb analysed the RACE reads with MiXCR anew, one entry per CDR3 protein. The data show around 260,000 distinct CDR3 sequences, approximately 8.4% seen once. Sequencing used whole blood, obtained in connection with sensitization to the hapten diphenylcyclopropenone (DPC). These receptors were collected from a woman in her thirties or forties with alopecia areata. Some clones in this sample may be carry-over from other donors' samples.

This chain connects TRBV20-1 to TRBJ2-1; the match to TRBD2 covers 9 bases. In germline, CDR1 is DFQATT, CDR2 SNEGSKA (reference sequence). This CDR3 is built from 15 residues. After removal of 2 bases from V and 9 bases from J, the junction contained 11 bases not matched to a gene. The CDR3 region has the DNA TGCAGTGCTAGATCGGGGGGGACTAGCATGGGTGAGCAGTTCTTC. This codes for CSARSGGTSMGEQFF.

Only a few counts were recorded for this clonotype. This rearrangement joins TRBV20-1 to TRBJ1-2; TRBD1 might be the D (6 bases). CDR3 length: 16 residues. Germline CDR1 is DFQATT and CDR2 is SNEGSKA (reference sequence). V lost 3 bases, J lost 4 bases, and 21 bases lay in between. In DNA form, the CDR3 reads TGCAGTGCTAGCTCTCCCCGTTGGGGGGCTAGCTATGGCTACACCTTC. Translated, it gives CSASSPRWGASYGYTF.

This clonotype was seen only a few times. V usage is TRBV5-1 and J usage is TRBJ2-1, with D tentatively TRBD2 (6 bases). Trimming left V 4 bases short and J 10 bases short, with 18 bases between. The germline gives CDR1 SGHRS, CDR2 YFSETQ. This CDR3 has 14 residues. Here the CDR3 reads CASSGGTFLGEQFF. The CDR3 DNA reads as TGCGCCAGCAGCGGCGGGACTTTCCTGGGAGAGCAGTTCTTC. The whole variable domain, remainder taken from reference TRBV5-1 and TRBJ2-1, is KAGVTQTPRYLIKTRGQQVTLSCSPISGHRSVSWYQQTPGQGLQFLFEYFSETQRNKGNFPGRFSGRQFSNSRSEMNVSTLELGDSALYLCASSGGTFLGEQFFGPGTRLTVL.

This clonotype has only a few counts. The chain recombines TRBV12-3 or TRBV12-4 with TRBJ1-3; no definite D call. This CDR3 has 14 residues. Trimming took off 5 bases at V and 5 bases at J, with 13 bases between the two ends. The DNA for the CDR3 is TGTGCCAGCAGTCCGGCTTCTTTGAGAAACACCATATATTTT. This codes for CASSPASLRNTIYF.

This clonotype came up a few times. This rearrangement joins TRBV6-2 or TRBV6-3 to TRBJ2-1, with D uncertain. The CDR3 has 13 amino acids. Trimming removed 2 bases from V and 4 bases from J, with 6 bases in between. Looked up from germline, CDR1 is MNHEY and CDR2 is SVGEGT. CDR3 coding DNA: TGTGCCAGCAGTTACGGGCAGTACAATGAGCAGTTCTTC. Its translation is CASSYGQYNEQFF.

This clonotype was seen a few times. J is TRBJ2-1 and V is TRBV20-1; no definite D call. This CDR3 is built from 12 residues. Deletions cut 2 bases from V and 5 bases from J, with 7 bases between. CDR1 and CDR2 from the germline V gene are DFQATT and SNEGSKA (reference sequence). CDR3 coding DNA: TGCAGTGCTAGACAGATTAACAATGAGCAGTTCTTC. Encoded protein: CSARQINNEQFF.

This clonotype appeared many times. The gene calls are TRBV9 and TRBJ2-1; 14 positions agree with TRBD2. With 3 bases clipped from V and 9 bases from J, the junction kept 5 bases outside the gene matches. CDR1 is SGDLS and CDR2 is YYNGEE in the germline V gene. CDR3 length equals 15 residues. CDR3 nucleotides: TGTGCCAGCAGCGCCCTGGGACTAGCGGGAGTTGAGCAGTTCTTC. Its translation: CASSALGLAGVEQFF.

V gene TRBV28 combines with J gene TRBJ2-7, with TRBD1 matching 9 bases. Germline values: CDR1 MDHEN, CDR2 SYDVKM. There are 14 residues in the CDR3. The trim removed 8 bases at V and 8 bases at J, leaving 13 bases unmatched. The CDR3 DNA follows: TGTGCCAGCGCCCCGGGACAGGGCGGTTTGCAGCAGTACTTC. It encodes CASAPGQGGLQQYF. The variable domain in full, with the rest retrieved from reference TRBV28 and TRBJ2-7, is DVKVTQSSRYLVKRTGEKVFLECVQDMDHENMFWYRQDPGLGLRLIYFSYDVKMKEKGDIPEGYSVSREKKERFSLILESASTNQTSMYLCASAPGQGGLQQYFGPGTRLTVT.

This clonotype was seen repeatedly, ten times or more. The chain recombines TRBV28 with TRBJ2-6; D uncertain. The germline V gene has CDR1 MDHEN and CDR2 SYDVKM. The CDR3 contains 16 residues. The ends were cut back, 4 bases at V and 0 bases at J, with 10 bases in the middle. The CDR3 DNA sequence: TGTGCCAGCAGTTCCCCAGGTCCCTCTGGGGCCAACGTCCTGACTTTC. This codes for CASSSPGPSGANVLTF.

The genes are TRBV7-2 and TRBJ2-1; D is perhaps TRBD2 (6 bases). Between the trimmed V and J ends, which lost 1 base and 3 bases, there was a span of 13 bases. CDR3 length equals 16 residues. The germline V gene has CDR1 SGHTA and CDR2 FQGNSA. This chain's CDR3 is CASSLVSGLNYNEQFF. The DNA of the CDR3 is TGTGCCAGCAGCTTAGTTAGTGGACTAAACTACAATGAGCAGTTCTTC.

This clonotype was found many times. The V gene is TRBV5-5, the J gene TRBJ2-1; 12 bases line up with TRBD2. Germline V lookup: CDR1 SGHKS, CDR2 YYEKEE (reference sequence). CDR3 length: 14 residues. Trimming at V came to 4 bases and at J to 14 bases, leaving 10 bases not matched to a gene. The CDR3 reads CASSQTSGSNFEFF. DNA for the CDR3: TGTGCCAGCAGCCAGACTAGCGGGAGCAACTTCGAGTTCTTC.

The genes are TRBV7-8 and TRBJ2-3, with 8 bases matching TRBD1. Trimming at V came to 0 bases and at J to 3 bases, leaving 11 bases not matched to a gene. Germline V gene sequence: CDR1 SGHVS, CDR2 FQNEAQ. This CDR3 contains 18 residues. In nucleotides, the CDR3 is TGTGCCAGCAGCTTAGCTCCTTCTGGACAGGGTTGGACAGATACGCAGTATTTT. Encoded protein: CASSLAPSGQGWTDTQYF.

This clonotype was detected only a few times. The J gene is TRBJ2-7, the V gene TRBV6-6, with 10 bases lining up with TRBD2. The CDR3 has 13 amino acids. V shed 8 bases, J shed 2 bases, and the junction held 3 bases outside the gene matches. Germline V lookup: CDR1 MNHNY, CDR2 SVGAGI (reference sequence). As DNA, the CDR3 is TGTGCCAGCCTAGCGGGAGAGGCCTACGAGCAGTACTTC. Amino acid sequence: CASLAGEAYEQYF.

Here the CDR3 DNA reads TGCGCCAGCAGCCAAGATCTTACGACAGGTTACACTGAAGCTTTCTTT. It translates to CASSQDLTTGYTEAFF. This chain uses TRBV4-1 with TRBJ1-1; tentative D call: TRBD1 (6 bases). CDR1 and CDR2 (germline): MGHRA, YSYEKL. This CDR3 has 16 residues. The V end was cut by 0 bases, the J end by 3 bases, with 14 bases between.

This clonotype was recorded at least ten times. The chain carries TRBV6-2 or TRBV6-3 and TRBJ2-3; 11 bases align to TRBD2. The ends lost 5 bases at V and 5 bases at J; junction bases unmatched: 9. The germline gives CDR1 MNHEY, CDR2 SVGEGT. The CDR3 spans 16 residues. CDR3 sequence (DNA): TGTGCCAGCAGTGACCCTAGCGGGAGGTTTGGAGATACGCAGTATTTT. Translated, it gives CASSDPSGRFGDTQYF.

This clonotype was counted between two and nine times. V usage is TRBV3-1 and J usage is TRBJ2-1; possibly TRBD1 for D (5 bases). The CDR3 consists of 15 residues. Germline CDR1 LGHDT, CDR2 YNNKEL (reference sequence). V was shortened by 0 bases and J by 7 bases, with 13 bases between the two germline ends. CDR3 in amino acids: CASSQDRWGANEQFF. CDR3 DNA: TGTGCCAGCAGCCAAGATCGGTGGGGCGCAAATGAGCAGTTCTTC.

This clonotype has only a few counts. V gene TRBV7-3 combines with J gene TRBJ2-1; TRBD2 is a possible D gene (5 bases). This CDR3 comprises 13 residues. Germline V gene sequence: CDR1 SGHTA, CDR2 FQGTGA. Trimming removed 3 bases from V and 9 bases from J, with 12 bases in between. The chain's CDR3 is CASSLDSPGEQFF. DNA for the CDR3: TGTGCCAGCAGCTTGGACTCCCCGGGTGAGCAGTTCTTC.

This clonotype has just a few counts. The V call is TRBV24-1, the J call TRBJ2-7; TRBD1 agrees at 9 bases. Germline CDR1 reads KGHDR; CDR2 reads SFDVKD. The CDR3 sequence is 15 residues long. With V trimmed by 2 bases and J by 2 bases, 3 bases remained unmatched. The CDR3 here is CATSDSGTGPYEQYF. The CDR3 region has the DNA TGTGCCACCAGTGATTCCGGGACAGGGCCCTACGAGCAGTACTTC.

This clonotype was seen repeatedly, ten times or more. DNA of the CDR3: TGTGCCAGCAGCCAGGGGTATAGCAATCAGCCCCAGCATTTT. It encodes CASSQGYSNQPQHF. The genes are TRBV3-1 and TRBJ1-5; no definite D call. V was trimmed by 3 bases and J by 0 bases, leaving 6 bases between them. The germline V gene encodes CDR1 LGHDT and CDR2 YNNKEL (reference sequence). The CDR3 runs to 14 residues.

This clonotype was counted ten times or more. V usage is TRBV6-1 and J usage is TRBJ1-5; D uncertain. CDR3 size: 11 residues. V lost 6 bases to trimming and J lost 4 bases, with 4 bases between them. Germline loops: CDR1 MNHNS, CDR2 SASEGT. The CDR3 bases are TGTGCCAGCAGGACGAATCAGCCCCAGCATTTT. Protein sequence: CASRTNQPQHF.

About this clonotype itself: Sequence at one end of the junction differs from germline and may be a read error. The CDR3 bases are TGCAGTGCCAGAGTGGCTAGCCAGTACGAGCAGTACTTC. This translates into CSARVASQYEQYF. The chain employs TRBV20-1 and TRBJ2-7, with a possible D match to TRBD2 (5 bases). The germline CDR1 and CDR2 sequences are DFQATT and SNEGSKA (reference sequence). This CDR3 has 13 residues.